Listed here are 13 T cell receptor beta chains from one sample, sequenced in a study of CD8 T cells in ankylosing spondylitis. Each CDR3 protein is one row after TCRdb ran MiXCR on the 5' RACE reads. The sample records some 120,000 distinct CDR3 sequences, 12% to 15% being singletons. Sample: blood, either unsorted or a sorted T cell fraction (not recorded which). The receptors come from a female donor with ankylosing spondylitis or in good health (not recorded which).

The chain joins TRBV5-1 to TRBJ2-1; 16 nucleotides line up with TRBD2. The CDR3 is made up of 17 amino acids. CDR1 SGHRS and CDR2 YFSETQ come from the germline V gene. V dropped 4 bases and J dropped 3; count of bases not matched to a gene: 4. For the CDR3, the DNA is TGCGCCAGCAGCCCGGGACTAGCGGGAGGGTACTACAATGAGCAGTTCTTC. The encoded protein is CASSPGLAGGYYNEQFF.

This clonotype was seen only a few times. This rearrangement joins TRBV18 to TRBJ2-7, with D perhaps TRBD2 (6 bases). The CDR3 runs to 13 residues. The germline V gene encodes CDR1 KGHSH and CDR2 LQKENI. The germline V and J ends were trimmed by 7 bases and 4 bases, with 14 bases remaining between them. CDR3 loop: CASCEHREYEQYF. The CDR3 DNA is TGTGCCAGCTGTGAACACCGGGAGTACGAGCAGTACTTC.

The chain has TRBV2 and TRBJ2-7; D possibly uses TRBD1 or TRBD2 (5 bases each). V was clipped by 7 bases and J by 4 bases, with 20 bases between them. There are 15 residues in the CDR3. Germline-derived CDR1 and CDR2 are SNHLY and FYNNEI. Here the CDR3 reads CASMRGEQGYYEQYF. CDR3 in DNA: TGTGCCAGCATGCGAGGGGAACAAGGATATTACGAGCAGTACTTC. The whole variable domain, remainder taken from reference TRBV2 and TRBJ2-7, is EPEVTQTPSHQVTQMGQEVILRCVPISNHLYFYWYRQILGQKVEFLVSFYNNEISEKSEIFDDQFSVERPDGSNFTLKIRSTKLEDSAMYFCASMRGEQGYYEQYFGPGTRLTVT.

A few counts support this clonotype. The chain combines TRBV10-3 with TRBJ1-3; D is unresolved. CDR1 and CDR2 (germline): ENHRY, SYGVKD. This CDR3 has 14 amino acids. Trimming stripped 2 bases from V and 0 bases from J, with 5 bases between. The CDR3 coding sequence is TGTGCCATCAGTGAGGATCTCTCTGGAAACACCATATATTTT. Its protein product is CAISEDLSGNTIYF.

This clonotype showed up many times. The chain links TRBV20-1 to TRBJ2-4, with 7 positions matching TRBD2. Germline lookup yields CDR1 DFQATT and CDR2 SNEGSKA (reference sequence). The CDR3 runs to 14 residues. Trimming removed 6 bases from V and 1 base from J; junction bases left unmatched: 6. CDR3 DNA: TGCAGTGCGGAAAGCGGGGCGGCCAAAAACATTCAGTACTTC. It is translated as CSAESGAAKNIQYF.

This clonotype was picked up a small number of times. The rearrangement uses TRBV7-2 and TRBJ1-2, with D perhaps matching TRBD1 (5 bases). Germline CDR1 SGHTA, CDR2 FQGNSA. The length of the CDR3 is 14 residues. Trimming pared 3 bases from V and 4 bases from J, leaving 12 bases between. The CDR3 is CASSFGRDRYGYTF. DNA of the CDR3: TGTGCCAGCAGCTTCGGCAGGGATCGCTATGGCTACACCTTC.

This clonotype was recorded at least ten times. The chain joins TRBV12-3 or TRBV12-4 to TRBJ2-2; 8 bases align to TRBD2. CDR3 length equals 17 residues. The J segment lost 3 bases and the V segment lost 9 bases, leaving 15 bases of the junction unmatched. CDR3: CASPIRRAGGDTGELFF. The CDR3 nucleotides read TGTGCCAGTCCGATTCGTCGGGCGGGAGGAGACACCGGGGAGCTGTTTTTT.

In this sample, this clonotype turned up a few times. The V and J genes are TRBV10-3 and TRBJ1-3; D gene uncertain. This CDR3 region has 13 residues. From germline, CDR1 is ENHRY and CDR2 SYGVKD. Trimming took off 4 bases at V and 2 bases at J, with 6 bases between the two ends. The CDR3 here is CAISAGAGNTIYF. CDR3 DNA: TGTGCCATCAGTGCCGGGGCTGGAAACACCATATATTTT.

There are a few counts of this clonotype. This chain joins TRBV27 and TRBJ1-6, with no clear D. This CDR3 is built from 17 residues. Germline CDR1 is MNHEY and CDR2 is SMNVEV (reference sequence). Trimming took off 2 bases at V and 2 bases at J, with 13 bases between the two ends. CDR3 nucleotides: TGTGCCAGCAGTTTAGACTCTCTCGGGGCCTATAATTCACCCCTCCACTTT. It specifies CASSLDSLGAYNSPLHF.

This clonotype was recorded a few times. The genes are TRBV12-3 or TRBV12-4 and TRBJ1-1; unclear D gene. V lost 3 bases and J 8 bases, leaving 16 bases between the germline ends. The CDR3 has 14 amino acids. The CDR3 spells CASSLDSQSREAFF. The CDR3, as DNA: TGTGCCAGCAGTTTGGACTCACAGAGCCGAGAAGCTTTCTTT.

CDR3 residues: CASSQDLFQDRYNSPLHF. The DNA of the CDR3 is TGTGCCAGCAGCCAAGATCTTTTCCAGGACAGGTATAATTCACCCCTCCACTTT. This chain links TRBV3-1 with TRBJ1-6; TRBD1 matches 7 bases. The CDR3 has 18 amino acids. Germline V gene lookup returns CDR1 LGHDT and CDR2 YNNKEL (reference sequence). J gave up 4 bases and V 0 bases, and 9 bases lay outside the gene matches.

This clonotype was detected ten times or more. The rearrangement links TRBV7-2 to TRBJ2-1; the match to TRBD1 covers 8 bases. V lost 4 bases, J lost 2 bases, and 7 bases stayed unmatched. Per germline, CDR1 SGHTA and CDR2 FQGNSA. The CDR3 extends over 16 amino acids. CDR3: CASSYTAGGPYNEQFF. The DNA for the CDR3 is TGTGCCAGCAGCTATACCGCAGGGGGCCCCTACAATGAGCAGTTCTTC.

The chain recombines TRBV10-3 with TRBJ2-1, with D possibly being TRBD2 (5 bases). V gave up 9 bases and J gave up 8 bases, with 17 bases separating them. CDR3 length: 13 amino acids. Germline loops: CDR1 ENHRY, CDR2 SYGVKD. The chain's CDR3 is CAMTRGTDDEQFF. CDR3 DNA sequence: TGTGCCATGACCCGGGGAACCGACGATGAGCAGTTCTTC.